A selection of T cell receptor beta chains follows, all from one sample in a study of somatic mutations in cytotoxic T cells in rheumatoid arthritis. Sequenced by immunoSEQ multiplex PCR; TCRdb stores in-frame clones only, minus some. Of about 10,000 clones listed, 75% to 95% were seen once; the top ten hold about 15%. Source material: CD8+ T cells sorted from blood. These receptors were obtained from a woman aged 18-30 years with rheumatoid arthritis. Each CDR3 is given with its conserved first and last residue. D genes are given only for firm matches. Size values are once, few and many counts, or a class for expanded clones, and some rows have none.

clone_size,d_call,j_call,v_call,cdr3_nt,cdr3_aa
-,TRBD1,TRBJ2-7,TRBV18,TGTGCCAGCTCCCACTACCCCCGGGACAGGGTCTCCTACGAGCAGTACTTC,CASSHYPRDRVSYEQYF
few,-,TRBJ1-4,TRBV9,TGTGCCAGCAGCCCCCGAATCGGGACAACTAATGAAAAACTGTTTTTT,CASSPRIGTTNEKLFF
-,TRBD2,TRBJ2-3,TRBV28,TGTGCCAGCAGTTTGCGGACTAGCCTCCAGGGCACAGATACGCAGTATTTT,CASSLRTSLQGTDTQYF
-,TRBD2,TRBJ2-1,TRBV4-2,TGTGCCAGCTACGCGGGGGGGCCTTCCAATGAGCAGTTCTTC,CASYAGGPSNEQFF
-,TRBD1,TRBJ1-2,TRBV2,TGTGCCAGCGAATGGGACAGCTCCTATGGCTACACCTTC,CASEWDSSYGYTF
once,TRBD1,TRBJ1-5,TRBV7-2,TGTGCCAGCAGCTTGCAGGGGGCGAGTAGCAATCAGCCCCAGCATTTT,CASSLQGASSNQPQHF
once,TRBD1,TRBJ2-7,TRBV7-8,TGTGCCAGCAGCTTAGTAGGACAGGGGCAATACGAGCAGTACTTC,CASSLVGQGQYEQYF
-,TRBD2,TRBJ2-3,TRBV27,TGTGCCAGCAGCCCCGGAGCGGGGGGGTTAGATACGCAGTATTTT,CASSPGAGGLDTQYF
-,-,TRBJ1-2,TRBV12-1,TGTGCCAGCAGCTGTAGTATCCCCTATGGCTACACCTTC,CASSCSIPYGYTF
-,TRBD2,TRBJ2-1,TRBV27,TGTGCCAGCAGGGGACTAGCGGGACACCTCTCCTACAATGAGCAGTTCTTC,CASRGLAGHLSYNEQFF
once,TRBD2,TRBJ2-1,TRBV29-1,TGCAGCGTTGAGAGCGGGGAAAATGAGCAGTTCTTC,CSVESGENEQFF
-,TRBD1,TRBJ2-2,TRBV9,TGTGCCAGCAGCGTAGTTCTGACAGGGGACTACACCGGGGAGCTGTTTTTT,CASSVVLTGDYTGELFF
-,-,TRBJ2-7,TRBV11-3,TGTGCCAGCAGCTTACCGGAGGGGGAGCAGTACTTC,CASSLPEGEQYF
-,-,TRBJ2-7,TRBV29-1,TGCAGCGTTGAAGGGCGGGATCCTTACGAGCAGTACTTC,CSVEGRDPYEQYF
once,-,TRBJ2-7,TRBV27,TGTGCCAGCAGTCCACTAGCTGCCCCGGCCGAGCAGTACTTC,CASSPLAAPAEQYF
-,-,TRBJ2-7,TRBV30,TGTGCCTGTGACACTCTCTCCTACGAGCAGTACTTC,CACDTLSYEQYF
-,-,TRBJ1-2,TRBV9,TGTGCCAGCAGCGTAGAGGGGGAGGGCTACACCTTC,CASSVEGEGYTF
-,-,TRBJ1-5,TRBV7-8,TGTGCCAGCAGCTTAGCGGACAACAATCAGCCCCAGCATTTT,CASSLADNNQPQHF
-,TRBD2,TRBJ2-7,TRBV11-2,TGTGCCAGCAGCTTATACGACGGACTAGCGGAAAGCTACGAGCAGTACTTC,CASSLYDGLAESYEQYF
-,-,TRBJ1-1,TRBV30,TGTGCCTGGAGTAAAGGGGGAAACACTGAAGCTTTCTTT,CAWSKGGNTEAFF
once,TRBD2,TRBJ2-1,TRBV7-6,TGTGCCAGCAGCTTTTCGGGACTAGAACCCAATGAGCAGTTCTTC,CASSFSGLEPNEQFF
once,-,TRBJ2-1,TRBV13,TGTGCCAGCAGCTTAAGGTGGGAGACCCACAATGAGCAGTTCTTC,CASSLRWETHNEQFF
-,-,TRBJ1-1,TRBV27,TGTGCCAGCAGTTTATCAACGTCAGTCGGGGGATATGAAAGCACTGAAGCTTTCTTT,CASSLSTSVGGYESTEAFF
-,TRBD1,TRBJ1-1,TRBV27,TGTGCCAGCGAGGGACCGGGGGACAGGGGTTTCACTGAAGCTTTCTTT,CASEGPGDRGFTEAFF
once,TRBD1,TRBJ1-1,TRBV5-1,TGCGCCAGCAGCTTGGCCGGGACAGGGATTGGAAGGGCGCGGGCGATGAACACTGAAGCTTTCTTT,CASSLAGTGIGRARAMNTEAFF
-,-,TRBJ1-1,TRBV27,TGTGCCAGCAGTTTGATCGGGGCTGAGGGGGTGGGACCTGAAGCTTTCTTT,CASSLIGAEGVGPEAFF
-,TRBD1,TRBJ2-7,TRBV9,TGTGCCAGCAGCGCATGGGACAGGGTTAACGAGCAGTACTTC,CASSAWDRVNEQYF
-,TRBD1,TRBJ1-1,TRBV7-8,TGTGCCAGCAGCGAGTTGGGACAGGGATTCACTGAAGCTTTCTTT,CASSELGQGFTEAFF
few,TRBD1,TRBJ2-1,TRBV9,TGTGCCAGCAGCGCCATGACAGGGGCAAACAATGAGCAGTTCTTC,CASSAMTGANNEQFF
-,-,TRBJ1-2,TRBV27,TGTGCCAGCAGTCCCCGGGGGAGGGGCTACACCTTC,CASSPRGRGYTF
once,TRBD1,TRBJ2-7,TRBV27,TGTGCCAGCAGTTTAAGGCGGACAGGGGCTAGCTACGAGCAGTACTTC,CASSLRRTGASYEQYF
-,TRBD2,TRBJ2-7,TRBV27,TGTGCCAGCACCGCGGTGGCAGCGGGAGGGCCCTCCGAGCAGTACTTC,CASTAVAAGGPSEQYF
-,TRBD2,TRBJ2-5,TRBV7-2,TGTGCCAGCAGCGTCCGGGGACTAGCGGAAGAGACCCAGTACTTC,CASSVRGLAEETQYF
-,TRBD2,TRBJ2-5,TRBV13,TGTGCCAGCAGTCCTACGGGACTAGCGGGGCGGGGACCACGGGCCCAGTACTTC,CASSPTGLAGRGPRAQYF
once,-,TRBJ1-2,TRBV9,TGTGCCAGCAGCGTAGGGTCGGGGGGAGGTGGGTATGGCTACACCTTC,CASSVGSGGGGYGYTF
-,TRBD2,TRBJ2-1,TRBV7-3,TGTGCCAGCAGCTCCACGGAGGGAGGGTCCTACAATGAGCAGTTCTTC,CASSSTEGGSYNEQFF
once,-,TRBJ2-2,TRBV14,TGTGCCAGCAGAGACAGTCCGAACACCGGGGAGCTGTTTTTT,CASRDSPNTGELFF